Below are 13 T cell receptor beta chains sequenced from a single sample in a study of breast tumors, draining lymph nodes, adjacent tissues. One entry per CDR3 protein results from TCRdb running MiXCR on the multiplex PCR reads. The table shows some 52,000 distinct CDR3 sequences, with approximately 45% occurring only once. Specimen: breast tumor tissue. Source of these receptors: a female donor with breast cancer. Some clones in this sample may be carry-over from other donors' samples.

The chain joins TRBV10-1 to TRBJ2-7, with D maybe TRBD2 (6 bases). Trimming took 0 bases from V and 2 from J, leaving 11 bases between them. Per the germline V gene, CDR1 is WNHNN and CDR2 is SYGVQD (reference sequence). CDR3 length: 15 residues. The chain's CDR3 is CASSESWGETYEQYF. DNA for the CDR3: TGCGCCAGCAGTGAGTCTTGGGGGGAGACCTACGAGCAGTACTTC.

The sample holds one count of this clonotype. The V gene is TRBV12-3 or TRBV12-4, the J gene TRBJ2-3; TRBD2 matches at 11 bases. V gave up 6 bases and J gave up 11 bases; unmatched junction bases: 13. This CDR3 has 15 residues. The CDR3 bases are TGTGCCAGCAGGACGGGGACTAGCGGAGTCAATGAGCAGTATTTT. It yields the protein CASRTGTSGVNEQYF.

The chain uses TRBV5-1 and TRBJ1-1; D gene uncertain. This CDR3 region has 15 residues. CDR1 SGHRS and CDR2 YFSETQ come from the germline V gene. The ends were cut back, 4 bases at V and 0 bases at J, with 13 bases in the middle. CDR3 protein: CASSGSAGLNTEAFF. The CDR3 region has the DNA TGCGCCAGCAGCGGTAGCGCCGGCCTGAACACTGAAGCTTTCTTT.

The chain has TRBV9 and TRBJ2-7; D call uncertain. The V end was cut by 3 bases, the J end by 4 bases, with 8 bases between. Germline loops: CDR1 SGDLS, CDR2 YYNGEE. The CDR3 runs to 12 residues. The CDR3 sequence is CASSAPSYEQYF. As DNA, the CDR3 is TGTGCCAGCAGCGCCCCATCTTACGAGCAGTACTTC.

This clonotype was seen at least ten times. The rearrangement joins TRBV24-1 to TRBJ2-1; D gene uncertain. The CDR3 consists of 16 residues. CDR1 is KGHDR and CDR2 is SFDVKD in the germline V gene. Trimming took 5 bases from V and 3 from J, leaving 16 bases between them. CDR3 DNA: TGTGCCACCAGTGGTGCCGACCTAAGCTTCTACAATGAGCAGTTCTTC. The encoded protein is CATSGADLSFYNEQFF.

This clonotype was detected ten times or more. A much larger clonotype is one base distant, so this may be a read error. The CDR3 reads CASSFGLARNGYTF. CDR3 nucleotides: TGTGCCAGCAGCTTCGGATTGGCGCGGAATGGCTACACCTTC. The chain joins TRBV5-8 to TRBJ1-2; D is undetermined. Trimming stripped 2 bases from V and 6 bases from J, with 14 bases between. This CDR3 spans 14 amino acids. The germline CDR1 and CDR2 sequences are SGHTS and YDEGEE.

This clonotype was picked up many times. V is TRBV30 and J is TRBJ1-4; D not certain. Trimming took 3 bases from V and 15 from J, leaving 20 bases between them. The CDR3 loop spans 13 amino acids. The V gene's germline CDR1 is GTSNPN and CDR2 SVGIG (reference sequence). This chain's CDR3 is CAWRPGSAMGMFF. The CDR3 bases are TGTGCCTGGAGACCAGGCTCGGCGATGGGGATGTTTTTT.

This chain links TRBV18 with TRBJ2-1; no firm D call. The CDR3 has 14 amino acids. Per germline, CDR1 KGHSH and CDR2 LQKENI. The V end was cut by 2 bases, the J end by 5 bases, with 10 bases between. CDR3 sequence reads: CASSPGLSHNEQFF. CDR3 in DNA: TGTGCCAGCTCACCAGGGCTGTCCCACAATGAGCAGTTCTTC.

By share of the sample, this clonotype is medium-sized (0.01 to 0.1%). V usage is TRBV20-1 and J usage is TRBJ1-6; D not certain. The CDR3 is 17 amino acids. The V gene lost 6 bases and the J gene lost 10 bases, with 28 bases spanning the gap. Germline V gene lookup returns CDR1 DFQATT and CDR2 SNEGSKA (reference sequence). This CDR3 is CSAEVGFGRGRKSPLHF. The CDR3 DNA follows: TGCAGTGCCGAGGTCGGCTTCGGGCGAGGGCGCAAATCACCCCTCCACTTT.

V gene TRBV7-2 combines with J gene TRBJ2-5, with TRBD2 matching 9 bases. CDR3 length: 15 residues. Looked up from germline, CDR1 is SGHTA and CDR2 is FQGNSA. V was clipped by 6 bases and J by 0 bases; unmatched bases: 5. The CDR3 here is CASRGTSSYQETQYF. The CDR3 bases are TGTGCCAGCAGGGGGACTAGCAGTTACCAAGAGACCCAGTACTTC.

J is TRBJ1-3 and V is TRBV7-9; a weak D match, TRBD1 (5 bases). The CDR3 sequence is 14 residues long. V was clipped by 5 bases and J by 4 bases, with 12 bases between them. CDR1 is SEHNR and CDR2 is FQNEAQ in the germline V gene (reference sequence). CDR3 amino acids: CASSPGTEGNTIYF. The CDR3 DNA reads TGTGCCAGCAGCCCCGGGACGGAAGGAAACACCATATATTTT. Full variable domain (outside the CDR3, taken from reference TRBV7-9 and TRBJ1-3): DTGVSQNPRHKITKRGQNVTFRCDPISEHNRLYWYRQTLGQGPEFLTYFQNEAQLEKSRLLSDRFSAERPKGSFSTLEIQRTEQGDSAMYLCASSPGTEGNTIYFGEGSWLTVV.

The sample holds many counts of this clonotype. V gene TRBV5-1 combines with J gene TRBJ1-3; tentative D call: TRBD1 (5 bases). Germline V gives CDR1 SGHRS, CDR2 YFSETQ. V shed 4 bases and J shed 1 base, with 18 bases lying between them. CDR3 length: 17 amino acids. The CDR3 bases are TGCGCCAGCAGCCCGGATGGGACTGCCGATTCTGGAAACACCATATATTTT. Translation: CASSPDGTADSGNTIYF.

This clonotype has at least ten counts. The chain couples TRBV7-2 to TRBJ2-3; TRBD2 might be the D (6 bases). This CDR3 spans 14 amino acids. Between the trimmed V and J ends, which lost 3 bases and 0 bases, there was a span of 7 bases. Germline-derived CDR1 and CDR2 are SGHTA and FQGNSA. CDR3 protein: CASSLGTSTDTQYF. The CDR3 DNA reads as TGTGCCAGCAGCTTGGGGACTAGCACAGATACGCAGTATTTT.